This passage covers 32 T cell receptor beta chains from one sample sequenced in a study of technical replicates of blood from several donors. The table came from immunoSEQ multiplex PCR; TCRdb's copy has only in-frame clones and leaves some out. This sample has over 55,000 clones, with 95% to 97% found just once. Material: T cells isolated from PBMCs. The receptors come from a human donor in good health.

The chain couples TRBV6-5 to TRBJ1-5; unclear D gene. Trimming stripped 5 bases from V and 4 bases from J, with 12 bases between. The V gene's germline CDR1 is MNHEY and CDR2 SVGAGI. CDR3 length: 14 amino acids. The CDR3 DNA reads as TGTGCCAGCAGTACGCGACTTGGGAATCAGCCCCAGCATTTT. It codes for CASSTRLGNQPQHF.

V gene TRBV18 combines with J gene TRBJ1-1, with a weak D call TRBD1 (6 bases). The CDR3 covers 16 residues. Germline CDR1 is KGHSH and CDR2 is LQKENI. V lost 0 bases to trimming and J lost 4 bases, with 15 bases between them. The DNA for the CDR3 is TGTGCCAGCTCACCACCGAAGGGGGGGGGTATCACTGAAGCTTTCTTT. Amino acid sequence: CASSPPKGGGITEAFF.

The rearrangement joins TRBV7-6 to TRBJ1-5; the match to TRBD1 covers 9 bases. V gave up 5 bases and J gave up 6 bases; unmatched junction bases: 8. CDR3 length: 15 amino acids. The germline V gene encodes CDR1 SGHVS and CDR2 FNYEAQ. The CDR3: CASSNRTGVGQPQHF. Written as DNA, the CDR3 is TGTGCCAGCAGCAACAGGACAGGGGTAGGTCAGCCCCAGCATTTT.

The genes are TRBV5-1 and TRBJ1-1; D remains ambiguous. Trimming removed 3 bases at V and 0 bases at J, with 15 bases between. Germline V gives CDR1 SGHRS, CDR2 YFSETQ. This CDR3 is built from 16 residues. CDR3 nucleotide sequence: TGCGCCAGCAGCTCACACACTCAGACTATGAACACTGAAGCTTTCTTT. It encodes CASSSHTQTMNTEAFF.

The chain uses TRBV29-1 and TRBJ2-1; D not certain. This CDR3 has 12 residues. In germline, CDR1 is SQVTM, CDR2 ANQGSEA. Trimming cost V 3 bases and J 4 bases, with 7 bases left between them. The CDR3 protein is CSVDGRYNEQFF. The CDR3 DNA reads as TGCAGCGTTGATGGCAGATACAATGAGCAGTTCTTC.

The genes are TRBV28 and TRBJ2-7; D unclear. The CDR3 loop spans 13 amino acids. Germline CDR1 MDHEN, CDR2 SYDVKM. Trimming removed 5 bases from V and 3 bases from J, with 11 bases in between. CDR3 sequence (DNA): TGTGCCAGCAGTCCACCTCCGGTCTACGAGCAGTACTTC. This translates into CASSPPPVYEQYF.

This rearrangement joins TRBV9 to TRBJ2-5; D is ambiguous. This CDR3 spans 13 amino acids. The germline CDR1 and CDR2 sequences are SGDLS and YYNGEE. Trimming took 0 bases from V and 3 from J, leaving 6 bases between them. CDR3 loop: CASSVGQKETQYF. The CDR3 DNA is TGTGCCAGCAGCGTAGGGCAGAAAGAGACCCAGTACTTC.

CDR3 region: CASSFSGTTTYEQYF. The CDR3 nucleotides are TGTGCCAGTAGTTTTTCGGGAACAACAACCTACGAGCAGTACTTC. The chain joins TRBV19 to TRBJ2-7, with TRBD2 as a possible D gene (5 bases). Germline V gene lookup returns CDR1 LNHDA and CDR2 SQIVND (reference sequence). The CDR3 contains 15 residues. Trimming left V 5 bases short and J 2 bases short, with 16 bases between. Combining the CDR3 with reference TRBV19 and TRBJ2-7 gives the whole variable domain DGGITQSPKYLFRKEGQNVTLSCEQNLNHDAMYWYRQDPGQGLRLIYYSQIVNDFQKGDIAEGYSVSREKKESFPLTVTSAQKNPTAFYLCASSFSGTTTYEQYFGPGTRLTVT.

The V and J genes are TRBV19 and TRBJ1-1; no clear D. The CDR3 has 11 residues. The germline CDR1 and CDR2 sequences are LNHDA and SQIVND (reference sequence). Trimming pared 8 bases from V and 1 base from J, leaving 5 bases between. The CDR3 here is CASQSNTEAFF. Here the CDR3 DNA reads TGTGCCAGTCAATCGAACACTGAAGCTTTCTTT.

The chain couples TRBV6-1 to TRBJ2-7; 7 bases match TRBD2. Losses at the gene ends were 0 bases for V and 2 bases for J; bases not matched to a gene: 7. The CDR3 covers 16 residues. CDR1 and CDR2 from the germline V gene are MNHNS and SASEGT. CDR3 sequence reads: CASSEAIAGGTYEQYF. The CDR3 nucleotides are TGTGCCAGCAGTGAAGCTATAGCCGGGGGGACCTACGAGCAGTACTTC.

This chain connects TRBV6-5 to TRBJ1-2; TRBD1 agrees at 8 bases. Germline trimming cut 6 bases from V and 4 bases from J; bases unmatched to any gene: 4. This CDR3 has 13 amino acids. The germline CDR1 and CDR2 sequences are MNHEY and SVGAGI. The DNA of the CDR3 is TGTGCCAGCAGCCGGACAGGGTTCTATGGCTACACCTTC. It specifies CASSRTGFYGYTF.

CDR3 bases: TGCGCCAGCCGCCAGGGGGGCGGGGGGTACAATGAGCAGTTCTTC. Translation gives CASRQGGGGYNEQFF. The chain uses TRBV5-1 and TRBJ2-1; D perhaps matches TRBD2 (8 bases). V lost 7 bases, J lost 4 bases, and 18 bases lay in between. Germline CDR1 reads SGHRS; CDR2 reads YFSETQ. The CDR3 covers 15 residues. Together with reference TRBV5-1 and TRBJ2-1, the CDR3 gives the full variable domain: KAGVTQTPRYLIKTRGQQVTLSCSPISGHRSVSWYQQTPGQGLQFLFEYFSETQRNKGNFPGRFSGRQFSNSRSEMNVSTLELGDSALYLCASRQGGGGYNEQFFGPGTRLTVL.

J is TRBJ1-3 and V is TRBV4-1; D is possibly TRBD1 (5 bases). V was clipped by 4 bases and J by 3 bases, with 19 bases between them. Germline CDR1 reads MGHRA; CDR2 reads YSYEKL. The CDR3 has 17 residues. Written as DNA, the CDR3 is TGCGCCAGCAGCCGGCAGGGTTGGGTCTTAAATGGAAACACCATATATTTT. It translates to CASSRQGWVLNGNTIYF.

The V call is TRBV5-1, the J call TRBJ2-7; 9 bases match TRBD1. J lost 4 bases, V lost 0 bases, and 2 bases had no gene match. Germline V gene sequence: CDR1 SGHRS, CDR2 YFSETQ. This CDR3 comprises 14 residues. CDR3 region: CASSLGDRGYEQYF. The CDR3 DNA follows: TGCGCCAGCAGCTTGGGAGACAGGGGGTACGAGCAGTACTTC.

The chain couples TRBV18 to TRBJ2-2; 11 nucleotides align to TRBD2. This CDR3 has 17 residues. Germline CDR1 reads KGHSH; CDR2 reads LQKENI. J lost 3 bases, V lost 3 bases, and 6 bases had no gene match. CDR3 nucleotides: TGTGCCAGCTCACCTACTAGCGGGAGTCGCGACACCGGGGAGCTGTTTTTT. Encoded protein: CASSPTSGSRDTGELFF.

The V gene is TRBV11-3, the J gene TRBJ2-3; tentatively, D is TRBD2 (6 bases). Germline V gene sequence: CDR1 SGHNT, CDR2 YENEEA. V dropped 1 base and J dropped 5 bases, with 7 bases sitting between them. This CDR3 is built from 13 residues. This CDR3 reads CASSLGRGDTQYF. The CDR3 DNA reads as TGTGCCAGCAGCTTAGGGAGGGGAGATACGCAGTATTTT.

This rearrangement joins TRBV9 to TRBJ2-7, with 11 bases lining up with TRBD2. This CDR3 region has 16 residues. Per germline, CDR1 SGDLS and CDR2 YYNGEE. The V gene end was trimmed by 0 bases and the J gene end by 3 bases; junction bases not matched to a gene: 5. CDR3 in DNA: TGTGCCAGCAGCGTAGCCCGACTAGCGGGGTTCTACGAGCAGTACTTC. It specifies CASSVARLAGFYEQYF.

This sequence joins TRBV6-4 and TRBJ2-1, with 11 nucleotides matching TRBD2. The V segment lost 5 bases and the J segment 7 bases; nucleotides outside the gene matches: 4. The germline gives CDR1 MRHNA, CDR2 SNTAGT. CDR3 length: 14 amino acids. CDR3 sequence (DNA): TGTGCCAGCAGTACCGGGACTAGCGGAAATGAGCAGTTCTTC. The encoded protein is CASSTGTSGNEQFF.

The chain uses TRBV6-5 and TRBJ1-2; no clear D. CDR3 length: 13 residues. The V and J ends lost 0 bases and 4 bases respectively, with 6 bases between them. Germline assignment: CDR1 MNHEY and CDR2 SVGAGI. The CDR3 coding sequence is TGTGCCAGCAGTTACTCGCGGGGCTATGGCTACACCTTC. Translated, it gives CASSYSRGYGYTF.

V usage is TRBV19 and J usage is TRBJ1-5; perhaps TRBD1 as D (6 bases). The CDR3 has 17 amino acids. Germline V lookup: CDR1 LNHDA, CDR2 SQIVND (reference sequence). The germline V and J ends were trimmed by 4 bases and 3 bases, with 19 bases remaining between them. The CDR3 region has the DNA TGTGCCAGTAGTAGGGTGGACAGTCGTCGTACCAATCAGCCCCAGCATTTT. As protein: CASSRVDSRRTNQPQHF. Together with reference TRBV19 and TRBJ1-5, the CDR3 gives the full variable domain: DGGITQSPKYLFRKEGQNVTLSCEQNLNHDAMYWYRQDPGQGLRLIYYSQIVNDFQKGDIAEGYSVSREKKESFPLTVTSAQKNPTAFYLCASSRVDSRRTNQPQHFGDGTRLSIL.

The chain joins TRBV29-1 to TRBJ2-7; D gene uncertain. The germline V gene has CDR1 SQVTM and CDR2 ANQGSEA. The length of the CDR3 is 11 residues. The germline V and J ends were trimmed by 3 bases and 6 bases, with 9 bases remaining between them. The CDR3 region has the DNA TGCAGCGTTGACGACTCGCTCGAGCAGTACTTC. This codes for CSVDDSLEQYF.

This chain connects TRBV19 to TRBJ1-5; TRBD1 agrees at 7 bases. Germline V lookup: CDR1 LNHDA, CDR2 SQIVND (reference sequence). This CDR3 has 16 amino acids. V was pared by 2 bases and J by 6 bases, with 10 bases of the junction left unmatched. The CDR3 region is CASSIWRGGEGQPQHF. CDR3 DNA sequence: TGTGCCAGTAGTATATGGCGAGGGGGCGAAGGTCAGCCCCAGCATTTT.

The chain is built from TRBV6-1 and TRBJ1-2, with 8 nucleotides matching TRBD1. Germline V gene lookup returns CDR1 MNHNS and CDR2 SASEGT. The CDR3 totals 14 residues. V was clipped by 7 bases and J by 1 base; unmatched bases: 5. The CDR3 here is CASILQGGNYGYTF. The CDR3 DNA sequence: TGTGCCAGCATTCTACAGGGGGGTAACTATGGCTACACCTTC.

The genes are TRBV7-9 and TRBJ2-3; 8 bases map to TRBD2. CDR3 length equals 15 residues. The ends lost 5 bases at V and 5 bases at J; junction bases unmatched: 9. Germline V gene sequence: CDR1 SEHNR, CDR2 FQNEAQ (reference sequence). The DNA of the CDR3 is TGTGCCAGCAGCCCAAGCGGGAGAATGGTAGATACGCAGTATTTT. Amino acids: CASSPSGRMVDTQYF.

The V gene is TRBV11-1, the J gene TRBJ1-6; 10 bases are shared with TRBD1. The CDR3 totals 16 residues. CDR1 is SGHAT and CDR2 is FQDESV in the germline V gene (reference sequence). With 3 bases clipped from V and 6 bases from J, the junction kept 5 bases outside the gene matches. The CDR3 protein is CASSFVRDRGNSPLHF. CDR3 DNA: TGTGCCAGCAGCTTCGTCCGGGACAGGGGTAATTCACCCCTCCACTTT.

The chain carries TRBV7-8 and TRBJ1-4; 7 nucleotides agree with TRBD1. There are 15 residues in the CDR3. Trimming took 0 bases from V and 8 from J; bases not matched to a gene: 6. CDR1 and CDR2 (germline): SGHVS, FQNEAQ. CDR3 region: CASSLARTGHEKLFF. The DNA for the CDR3 is TGTGCCAGCAGCTTAGCAAGGACAGGCCACGAAAAACTGTTTTTT.

The V and J genes are TRBV19 and TRBJ2-7, with a tentative D call TRBD1 (5 bases). V was trimmed by 3 bases and J by 2 bases, leaving 14 bases between them. There are 15 residues in the CDR3. Germline V lookup: CDR1 LNHDA, CDR2 SQIVND (reference sequence). The CDR3 spells CASSITTGVTYEQYF. CDR3 nucleotide sequence: TGTGCCAGTAGTATTACAACAGGAGTTACCTACGAGCAGTACTTC.

This chain joins TRBV11-3 and TRBJ1-1; 7 bases are a match to TRBD1. Looked up from germline, CDR1 is SGHNT and CDR2 is YENEEA. Trimming cost V 2 bases and J 7 bases; bases outside gene matches: 7. CDR3 length equals 14 residues. DNA of the CDR3: TGTGCCAGCAGCTTACCCGACACAGGGGTTGAAGCTTTCTTT. It codes for CASSLPDTGVEAFF.

The rearrangement joins TRBV5-1 to TRBJ2-3; TRBD1 aligns across 10 bases. J lost 1 base, V lost 3 bases, and 2 bases had no gene match. The CDR3 spans 15 residues. Looked up from germline, CDR1 is SGHRS and CDR2 is YFSETQ. The CDR3 nucleotides are TGCGCCAGCAGCTCAGGGACAGGGGGCACAGATACGCAGTATTTT. It encodes CASSSGTGGTDTQYF.

V usage is TRBV27 and J usage is TRBJ2-3; TRBD1 matches at 12 bases. CDR3 length: 15 amino acids. CDR1 and CDR2 from the germline V gene are MNHEY and SMNVEV (reference sequence). V lost 3 bases and J lost 6; bases outside the gene matches: 4. The DNA of the CDR3 is TGTGCCAGCAGTTTGGGGACAGGGGGCGCGGATACGCAGTATTTT. Translation gives CASSLGTGGADTQYF.

This chain connects TRBV5-4 to TRBJ1-1, with a weak D call TRBD1 (6 bases). Germline values: CDR1 SGHNT, CDR2 YYREEE (reference sequence). Trimming cost V 4 bases and J 1 base, with 8 bases left between them. This CDR3 is built from 13 residues. CDR3 DNA sequence: TGTGCCAGCAGCGTGGACAGGAACACTGAAGCTTTCTTT. It is translated as CASSVDRNTEAFF.

In DNA form, the CDR3 reads TGTGCCAGCAGCCTACCCAAGGAGGGGATTACTGGAAACACCATATATTTT. As protein: CASSLPKEGITGNTIYF. V gene TRBV7-8 combines with J gene TRBJ1-3; D perhaps matches TRBD1 (5 bases). Looked up from germline, CDR1 is SGHVS and CDR2 is FQNEAQ. V was clipped by 5 bases and J by 2 bases, with 19 bases between them. The CDR3 runs 17 residues.